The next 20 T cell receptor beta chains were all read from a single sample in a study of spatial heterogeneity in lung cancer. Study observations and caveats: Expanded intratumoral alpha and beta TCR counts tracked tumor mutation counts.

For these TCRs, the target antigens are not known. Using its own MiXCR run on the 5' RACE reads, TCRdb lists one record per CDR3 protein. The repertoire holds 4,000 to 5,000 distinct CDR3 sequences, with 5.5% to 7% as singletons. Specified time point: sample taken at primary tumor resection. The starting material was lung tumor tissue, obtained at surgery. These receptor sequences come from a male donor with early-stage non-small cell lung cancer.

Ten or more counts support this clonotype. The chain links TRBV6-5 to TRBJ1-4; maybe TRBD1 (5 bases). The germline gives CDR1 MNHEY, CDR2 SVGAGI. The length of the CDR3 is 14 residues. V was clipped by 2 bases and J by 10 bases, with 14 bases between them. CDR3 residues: CASSYDRRGGKLFF. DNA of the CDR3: TGTGCCAGCAGTTACGACAGAAGGGGAGGAAAACTGTTTTTT.

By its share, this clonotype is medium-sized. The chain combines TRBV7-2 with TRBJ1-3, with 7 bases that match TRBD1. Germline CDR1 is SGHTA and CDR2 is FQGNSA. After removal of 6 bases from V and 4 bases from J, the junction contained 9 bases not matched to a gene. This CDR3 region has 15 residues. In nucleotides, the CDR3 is TGTGCCAGCAGTGGACAGGCTCAAGGCGGAAACACCATATATTTT. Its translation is CASSGQAQGGNTIYF.

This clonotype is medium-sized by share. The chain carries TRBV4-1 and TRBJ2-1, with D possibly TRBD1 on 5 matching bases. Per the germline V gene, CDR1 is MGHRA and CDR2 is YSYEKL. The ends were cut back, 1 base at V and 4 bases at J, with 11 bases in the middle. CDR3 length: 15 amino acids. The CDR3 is CASSQGEGAYNEQFF. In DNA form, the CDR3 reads TGCGCCAGCAGCCAAGGGGAAGGGGCATACAATGAGCAGTTCTTC.

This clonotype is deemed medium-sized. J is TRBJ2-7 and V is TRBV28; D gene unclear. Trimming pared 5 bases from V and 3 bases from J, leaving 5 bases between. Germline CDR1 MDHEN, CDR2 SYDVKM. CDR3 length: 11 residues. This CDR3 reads CASSRNYEQYF. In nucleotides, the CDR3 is TGTGCCAGCAGTCGAAACTACGAGCAGTACTTC.

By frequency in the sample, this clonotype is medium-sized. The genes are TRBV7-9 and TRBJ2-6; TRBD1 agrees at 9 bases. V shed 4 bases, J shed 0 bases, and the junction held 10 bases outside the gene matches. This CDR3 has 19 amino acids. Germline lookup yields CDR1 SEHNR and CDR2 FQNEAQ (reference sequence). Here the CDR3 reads CASSSNRDRVLSGANVLTF. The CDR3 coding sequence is TGTGCCAGCAGCTCAAATCGGGACAGGGTCCTCTCTGGGGCCAACGTCCTGACTTTC.

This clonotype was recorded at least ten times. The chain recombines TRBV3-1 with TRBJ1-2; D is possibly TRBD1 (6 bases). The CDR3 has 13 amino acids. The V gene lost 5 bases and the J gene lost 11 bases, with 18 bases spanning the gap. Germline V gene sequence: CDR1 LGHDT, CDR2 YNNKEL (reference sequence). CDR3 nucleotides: TGTGCCAGCAGCGCTTATGATTCAGGGGTGTACACCTTC. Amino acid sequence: CASSAYDSGVYTF.

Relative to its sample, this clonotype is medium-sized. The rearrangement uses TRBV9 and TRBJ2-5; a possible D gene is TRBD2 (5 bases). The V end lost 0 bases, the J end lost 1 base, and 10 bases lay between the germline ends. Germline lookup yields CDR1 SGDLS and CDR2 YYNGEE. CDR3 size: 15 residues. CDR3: CASSVDGKGQETQYF. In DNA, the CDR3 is TGTGCCAGCAGCGTAGACGGGAAAGGCCAAGAGACCCAGTACTTC.

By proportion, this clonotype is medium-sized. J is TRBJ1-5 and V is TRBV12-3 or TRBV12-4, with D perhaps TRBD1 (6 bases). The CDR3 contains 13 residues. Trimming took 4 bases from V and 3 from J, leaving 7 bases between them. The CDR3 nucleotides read TGTGCCAGCAGTTCAGGGGTCAATCAGCCCCAGCATTTT. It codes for CASSSGVNQPQHF.

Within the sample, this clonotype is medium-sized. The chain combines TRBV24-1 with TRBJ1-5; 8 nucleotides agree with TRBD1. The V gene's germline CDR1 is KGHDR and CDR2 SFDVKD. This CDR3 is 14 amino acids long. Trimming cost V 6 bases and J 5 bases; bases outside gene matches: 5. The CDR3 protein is CATSTRGLDQPQHF. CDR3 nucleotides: TGTGCCACCAGTACCAGGGGGCTGGATCAGCCCCAGCATTTT.

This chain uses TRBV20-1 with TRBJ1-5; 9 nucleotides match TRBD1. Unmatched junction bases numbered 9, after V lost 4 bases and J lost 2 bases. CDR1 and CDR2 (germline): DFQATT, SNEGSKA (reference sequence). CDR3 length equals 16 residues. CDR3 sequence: CSATQQGARGNQPQHF. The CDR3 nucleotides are TGCAGTGCTACTCAACAGGGGGCGCGAGGCAATCAGCCCCAGCATTTT.

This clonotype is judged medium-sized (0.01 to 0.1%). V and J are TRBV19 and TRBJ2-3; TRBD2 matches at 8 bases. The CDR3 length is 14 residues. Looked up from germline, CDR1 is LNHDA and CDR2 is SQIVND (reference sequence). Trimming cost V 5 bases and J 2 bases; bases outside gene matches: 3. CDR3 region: CASSAGLATDTQYF. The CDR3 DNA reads TGTGCCAGTAGTGCTGGACTAGCCACAGATACGCAGTATTTT.

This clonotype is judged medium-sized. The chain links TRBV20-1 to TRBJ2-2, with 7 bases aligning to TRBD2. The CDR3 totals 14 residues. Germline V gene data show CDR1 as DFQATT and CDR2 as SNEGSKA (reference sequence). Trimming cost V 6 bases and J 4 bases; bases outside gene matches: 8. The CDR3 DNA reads TGCAGTGCCGGGGAGGGGCTTGGCACCGGGGAGCTGTTTTTT. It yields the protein CSAGEGLGTGELFF.

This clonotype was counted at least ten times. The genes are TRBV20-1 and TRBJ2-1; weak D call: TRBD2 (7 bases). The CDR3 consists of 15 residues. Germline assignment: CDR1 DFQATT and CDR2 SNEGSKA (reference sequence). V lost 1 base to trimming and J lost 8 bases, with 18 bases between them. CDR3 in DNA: TGCAGTGCTAGAGTCCCAAGGGGGAGGGGCGATGAGCAGTTCTTC. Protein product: CSARVPRGRGDEQFF.

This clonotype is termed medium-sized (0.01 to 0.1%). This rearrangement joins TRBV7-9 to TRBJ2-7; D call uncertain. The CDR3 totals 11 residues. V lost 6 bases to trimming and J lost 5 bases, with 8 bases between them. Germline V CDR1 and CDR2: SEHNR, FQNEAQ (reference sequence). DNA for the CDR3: TGTGCCAGCAGGGTGGGCAACGAGCAGTACTTC. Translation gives CASRVGNEQYF.

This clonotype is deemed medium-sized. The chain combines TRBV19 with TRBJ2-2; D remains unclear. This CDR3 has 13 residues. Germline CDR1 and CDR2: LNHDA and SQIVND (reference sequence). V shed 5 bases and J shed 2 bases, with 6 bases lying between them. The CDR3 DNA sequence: TGTGCCAGTAGTGACATTAACACCGGGGAGCTGTTTTTT. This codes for CASSDINTGELFF. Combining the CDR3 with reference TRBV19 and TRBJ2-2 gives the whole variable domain DGGITQSPKYLFRKEGQNVTLSCEQNLNHDAMYWYRQDPGQGLRLIYYSQIVNDFQKGDIAEGYSVSREKKESFPLTVTSAQKNPTAFYLCASSDINTGELFFGEGSRLTVL.

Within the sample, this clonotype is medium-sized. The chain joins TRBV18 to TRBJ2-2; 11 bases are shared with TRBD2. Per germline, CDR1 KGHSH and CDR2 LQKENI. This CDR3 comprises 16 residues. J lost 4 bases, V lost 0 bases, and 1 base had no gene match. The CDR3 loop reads CASSPPGLAATGELFF. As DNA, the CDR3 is TGTGCCAGCTCACCACCGGGACTAGCGGCCACCGGGGAGCTGTTTTTT.

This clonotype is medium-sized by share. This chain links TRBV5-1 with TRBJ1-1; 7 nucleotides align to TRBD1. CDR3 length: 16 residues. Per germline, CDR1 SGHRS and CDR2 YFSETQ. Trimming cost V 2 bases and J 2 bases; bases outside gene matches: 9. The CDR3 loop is CASSFGSGGLNTEAFF. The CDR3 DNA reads TGCGCCAGCAGCTTTGGGTCAGGGGGATTAAACACTGAAGCTTTCTTT. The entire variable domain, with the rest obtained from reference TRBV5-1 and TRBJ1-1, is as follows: KAGVTQTPRYLIKTRGQQVTLSCSPISGHRSVSWYQQTPGQGLQFLFEYFSETQRNKGNFPGRFSGRQFSNSRSEMNVSTLELGDSALYLCASSFGSGGLNTEAFFGQGTRLTVV.

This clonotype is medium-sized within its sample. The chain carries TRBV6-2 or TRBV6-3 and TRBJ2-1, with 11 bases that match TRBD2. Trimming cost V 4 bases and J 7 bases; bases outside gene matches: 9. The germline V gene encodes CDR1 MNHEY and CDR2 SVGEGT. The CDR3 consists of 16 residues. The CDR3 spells CASSFHSGGAGNEQFF. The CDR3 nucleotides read TGTGCCAGCAGTTTCCATAGCGGGGGGGCCGGGAATGAGCAGTTCTTC.

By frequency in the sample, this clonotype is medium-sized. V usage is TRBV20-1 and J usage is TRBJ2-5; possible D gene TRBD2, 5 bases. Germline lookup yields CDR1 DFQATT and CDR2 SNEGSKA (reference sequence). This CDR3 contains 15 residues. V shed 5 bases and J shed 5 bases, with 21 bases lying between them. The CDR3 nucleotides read TGCAGTGCTCCGAGGCAGAGAGGGCCCGGGGAGACCCAGTACTTC. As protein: CSAPRQRGPGETQYF.

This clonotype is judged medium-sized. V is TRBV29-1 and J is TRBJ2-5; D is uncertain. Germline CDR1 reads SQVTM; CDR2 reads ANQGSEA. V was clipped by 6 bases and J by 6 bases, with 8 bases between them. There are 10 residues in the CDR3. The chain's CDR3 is CSVSSQTQYF. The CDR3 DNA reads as TGCAGCGTCAGTTCCCAGACCCAGTACTTC.